This T cell receptor (beta chain) was captured in a study of blood T cell repertoires in COVID-19. TCRdb's table, derived via immunoSEQ multiplex PCR, lists solely in-frame clones and lacks some. The data show roughly 120,000 clones, with about 94% seen just once and roughly 2% held by the top ten. V dropped 4 bases and J dropped 5 bases, with 21 bases sitting between them. Germline CDR1 reads SGDLS; CDR2 reads YYNGEE. This CDR3 is 16 amino acids long. The chain has TRBV9 and TRBJ1-1, with a tentative D call TRBD1 (6 bases). The clonotype comes from a man between 45 and 60 years old with COVID-19, enrolled during active disease. Material for sequencing was peripheral blood. The CDR3 reads CASSPGMGTLGTEAFF. CDR3 nucleotide sequence: TGTGCCAGCAGCCCAGGCATGGGGACACTGGGAACTGAAGCTTTCTTT.